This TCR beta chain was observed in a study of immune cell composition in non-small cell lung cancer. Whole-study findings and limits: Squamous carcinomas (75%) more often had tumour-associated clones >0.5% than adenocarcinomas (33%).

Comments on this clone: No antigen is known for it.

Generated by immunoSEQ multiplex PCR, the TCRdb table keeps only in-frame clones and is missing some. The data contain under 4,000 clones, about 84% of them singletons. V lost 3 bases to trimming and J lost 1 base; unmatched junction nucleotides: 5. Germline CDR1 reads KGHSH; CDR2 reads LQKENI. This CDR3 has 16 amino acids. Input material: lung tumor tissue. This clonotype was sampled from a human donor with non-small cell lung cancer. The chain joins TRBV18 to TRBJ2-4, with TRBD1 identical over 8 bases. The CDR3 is CASSPGQEVAKNIQYF. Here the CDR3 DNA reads TGTGCCAGCTCACCGGGACAGGAAGTTGCCAAAAACATTCAGTACTTC.